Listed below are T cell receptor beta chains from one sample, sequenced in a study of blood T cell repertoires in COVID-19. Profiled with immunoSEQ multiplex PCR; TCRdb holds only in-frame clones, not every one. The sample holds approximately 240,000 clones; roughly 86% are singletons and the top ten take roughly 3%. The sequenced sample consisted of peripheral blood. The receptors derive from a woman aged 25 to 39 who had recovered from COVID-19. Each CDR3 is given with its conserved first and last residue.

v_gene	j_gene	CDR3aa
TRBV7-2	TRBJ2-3	CASSSSGDPTYGTQYF
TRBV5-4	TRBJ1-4	CASSLQTGGGEKLFF
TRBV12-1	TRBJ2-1	CASSRRGGLEQFF
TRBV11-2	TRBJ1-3	CASSSDRVGGNTIYF
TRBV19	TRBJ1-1	CASTKEGGGTEAFF
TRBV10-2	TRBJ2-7	CASSRITSGDRYEQYF
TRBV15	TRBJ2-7	CATSRAFGTSDSEQYF
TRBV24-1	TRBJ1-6	CATSDFGRFLHNSPLHF
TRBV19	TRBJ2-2	CASSTGTGLTNTGELFF
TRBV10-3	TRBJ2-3	CANSEDRGSTDTQYF
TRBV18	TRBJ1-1	CASSPRGTGGGTEAFF
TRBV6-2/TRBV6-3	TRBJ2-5	CASSFGLAGGETQYF
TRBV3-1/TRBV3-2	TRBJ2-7	CASSLYYDSSYEQYF
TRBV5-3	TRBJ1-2	CARSLCRQGLDGYTF
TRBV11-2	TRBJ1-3	CASSLYSGNTIYF
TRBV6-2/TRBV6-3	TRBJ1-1	CASSTTGGYTEAFF
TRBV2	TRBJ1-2	CASSGTGDTYGYTF
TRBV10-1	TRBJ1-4	CASRGMDREGEKLFF
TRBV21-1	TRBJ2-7	CASSLGRDRARGPTGEQYF
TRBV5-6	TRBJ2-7	CASSFRTGGRRWYF
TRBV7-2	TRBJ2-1	CASSSGTSGGQDEQFF
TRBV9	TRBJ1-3	CASTRQSSGNTIYF
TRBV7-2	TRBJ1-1	CASSLRTGRGAEAFF
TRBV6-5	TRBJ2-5	CASRSTRETQYF
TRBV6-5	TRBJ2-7	CASCMAGASSYEQYF
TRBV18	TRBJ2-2	CASSVQGTGELFF
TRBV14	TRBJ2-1	CASQYRGYDEQFF
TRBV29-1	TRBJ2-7	CSVIDSGEQYF
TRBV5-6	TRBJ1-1	CASSIRQGVGTEAFF
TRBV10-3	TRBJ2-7	CAISPGGFYEQYF
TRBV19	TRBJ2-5	CASKGGQGWETQYF
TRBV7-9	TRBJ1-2	CASSLGEYGYTF
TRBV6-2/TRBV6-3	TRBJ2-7	CASSYSTSYEQYF
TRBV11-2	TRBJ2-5	CASSQGLLAGAEETQYF
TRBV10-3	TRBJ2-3	CAISEKTRGPTDTQYF
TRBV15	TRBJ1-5	CATSRVLQDRGNQPQHF
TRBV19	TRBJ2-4	CASSTAEGTERNIQYF
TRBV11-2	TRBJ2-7	CASLGDRLYEQYF
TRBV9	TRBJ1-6	CASSPGDLNSPLHF
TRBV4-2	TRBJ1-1	CASSQMGQGLNTEAFF
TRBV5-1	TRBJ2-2	CASSRDTPNTGELFF
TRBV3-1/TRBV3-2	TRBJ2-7	CASSHRVRNYEQYF
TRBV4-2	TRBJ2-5	CASSQVIGETQYF
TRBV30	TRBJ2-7	CAWRTGTLSYEQYF
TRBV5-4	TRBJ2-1	CASSSNDLAGRGEQFF